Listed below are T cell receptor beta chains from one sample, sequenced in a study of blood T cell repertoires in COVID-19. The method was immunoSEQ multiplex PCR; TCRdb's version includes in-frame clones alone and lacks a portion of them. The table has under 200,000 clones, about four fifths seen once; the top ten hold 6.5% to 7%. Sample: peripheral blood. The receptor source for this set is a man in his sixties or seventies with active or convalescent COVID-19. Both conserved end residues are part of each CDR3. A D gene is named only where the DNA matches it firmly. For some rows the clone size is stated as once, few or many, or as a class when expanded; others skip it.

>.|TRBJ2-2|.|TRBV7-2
TGTGCCAGCAGCCACCGACAAGCCGGGGAGCTGTTTTTT
CASSHRQAGELFF
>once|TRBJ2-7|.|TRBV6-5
TGTGCCAGCCGGGTCGCCTACGAGCAGTACTTC
CASRVAYEQYF
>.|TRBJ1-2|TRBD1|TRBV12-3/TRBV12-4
TGTGCCAGCAGTCCCGGGACAGGGGATGGCTACACCTTC
CASSPGTGDGYTF
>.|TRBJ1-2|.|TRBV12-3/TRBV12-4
TGTGCCAGCAGTTTTGGAGGTTCCACGGGCTACACCTTC
CASSFGGSTGYTF
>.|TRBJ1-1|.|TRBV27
TGTGCCAGCAGCTACAGGGCGATGAACACTGAAGCTTTCTTT
CASSYRAMNTEAFF
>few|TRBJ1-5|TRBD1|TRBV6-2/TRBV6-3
TGTGCCAGCAGTTACTCAGGAGCAGGGGCAGGGGGCCATCCCCAGCATTTT
CASSYSGAGAGGHPQHF
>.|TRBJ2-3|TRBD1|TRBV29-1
TGCAGCGTTGAAGATCTGGGACAGGGGGCAGATACGCAGTATTTT
CSVEDLGQGADTQYF
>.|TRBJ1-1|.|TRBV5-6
TGTGCCAGCAGCAACTTGCTGCATATATACACTGAAGCTTTCTTT
CASSNLLHIYTEAFF
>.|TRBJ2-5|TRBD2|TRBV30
TGTGCCTGGACCCCCGGGACTACCTCTCAAGAGACCCAGTACTTC
CAWTPGTTSQETQYF
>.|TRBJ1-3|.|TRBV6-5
TGTGCCAGCAGTTACAGCGGACAGCGAAACACCATATATTTT
CASSYSGQRNTIYF
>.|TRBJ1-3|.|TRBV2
TGTGCCAGCAGTGGGTTGGGGCCTGGAAACACCATATATTTT
CASSGLGPGNTIYF
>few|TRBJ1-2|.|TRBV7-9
TGTGCCAGCAGCCTCCGGTTGGGAGGTGTTGATGGCTACACCTTC
CASSLRLGGVDGYTF
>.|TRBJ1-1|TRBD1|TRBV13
TGTGCCAGCAGCTTAGCCGGGACAGGAGTCGACACTGAAGCTTTCTTT
CASSLAGTGVDTEAFF
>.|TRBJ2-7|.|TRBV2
TGTGCCAGCGAAGAGGGAACCTACGAGCAGTACTTC
CASEEGTYEQYF
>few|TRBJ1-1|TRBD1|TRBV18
TGTGCCAGCTCACGTTGGGACAGGGGATCGGCTTTCTTT
CASSRWDRGSAFF
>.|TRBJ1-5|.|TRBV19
TGTGCCAGTAGTAGCCCACCGGGTTCCACCCTTGGCAATCAGCCCCAGCATTTT
CASSSPPGSTLGNQPQHF
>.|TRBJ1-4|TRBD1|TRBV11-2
TGTGCCAGCAGCTTAGCAAGGGGGACAGGGGCGAATGAAAAACTGTTTTTT
CASSLARGTGANEKLFF
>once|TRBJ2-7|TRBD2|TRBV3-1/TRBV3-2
TGTGCCAGCAGCCCCGGGACTAGCGGGGCTGGCCAGTACTTC
CASSPGTSGAGQYF
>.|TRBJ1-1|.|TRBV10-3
TGTGCCATCCGCGATTCCAATCCAGGGGATAGGACTGAAGCTTTCTTT
CAIRDSNPGDRTEAFF
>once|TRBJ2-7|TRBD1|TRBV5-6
TGTGCCAGCAGTCCTCTGGGACAGCTAACCTACGAGCAGTACTTC
CASSPLGQLTYEQYF
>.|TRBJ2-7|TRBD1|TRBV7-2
TGTGCCAGCAGTGCCCTCCCGGGACAGTTTTTCTACGAGCAGTACTTC
CASSALPGQFFYEQYF
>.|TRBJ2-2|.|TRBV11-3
TGTGCCAGCAGCTTAGCCCGAGACACCGGGGAGCTGTTTTTT
CASSLARDTGELFF
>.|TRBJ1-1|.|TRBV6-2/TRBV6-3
TGTGCCAGCAGTGATCACAGGGCAGCTGAAGCTTTCTTT
CASSDHRAAEAFF
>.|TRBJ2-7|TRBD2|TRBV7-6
TGTGCCAGCAGCACCGGGGGGGGTGGCTGGGAGCAGTACTTC
CASSTGGGGWEQYF
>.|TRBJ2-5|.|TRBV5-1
TGCGCCAGCAGCCTTACCACCTCCAGGGTTGAGACCCAGTACTTC
CASSLTTSRVETQYF
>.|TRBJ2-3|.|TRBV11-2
TGTGCCAGCAGCTCACGAAGAGAAACAGATACGCAGTATTTT
CASSSRRETDTQYF
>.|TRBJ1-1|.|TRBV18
TGTGCCAGCTCACGCGGTTCTGATCGCGGCACTGAAGCTTTCTTT
CASSRGSDRGTEAFF
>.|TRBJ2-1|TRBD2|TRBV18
TGTGCCAGCTCACATGATCTAGCGGGGGGCTCCAGCTCCTACAATGAGCAGTTCTTC
CASSHDLAGGSSSYNEQFF
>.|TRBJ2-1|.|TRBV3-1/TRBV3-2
TGTGCCAGCAGCCAAGGGGGACTGGAGCAGTTCTTC
CASSQGGLEQFF
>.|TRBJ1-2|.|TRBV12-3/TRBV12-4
TGTGCCAGCAGTTTGACAGTCTATGGCTACACCTTC
CASSLTVYGYTF
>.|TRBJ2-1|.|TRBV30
TGTGCCTGGAGTGGCGGGGGCGGTGAGCAGTTCTTC
CAWSGGGGEQFF
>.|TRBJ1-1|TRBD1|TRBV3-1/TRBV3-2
TGTGCCAGCAGCCAAGGGGACAGGCCGGGGGCGGCTTTCTTT
CASSQGDRPGAAFF
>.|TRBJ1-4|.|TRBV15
TGTGCCACCAGCAGAGATCGGTGGGGCAATGAAAAACTGTTTTTT
CATSRDRWGNEKLFF
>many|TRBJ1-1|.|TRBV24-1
TGTGCCACCAGTGATTGGGCAGAGCCAATGAACACTGAAGCTTTCTTT
CATSDWAEPMNTEAFF
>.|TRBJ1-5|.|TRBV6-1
TGTGCCAGCAGTGATGTTTCGCGGCCCCAGCATTTT
CASSDVSRPQHF
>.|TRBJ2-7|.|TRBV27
TGTGCCAGCAGTTTATCGGGCCCATTGAGTCTTGGGCCGGCAGGACAGCTTACCTACGAGCAGTACTTC
CASSLSGPLSLGPAGQLTYEQYF
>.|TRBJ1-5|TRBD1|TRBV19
TGTGCCAGTAGGGAGACAGGGCGTTTAAGCAATCAGCCCCAGCATTTT
CASRETGRLSNQPQHF
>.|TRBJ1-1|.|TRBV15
TGTGCCACCAGCAGAGATGTGGCAGGGTATAACACTGAAGCTTTCTTT
CATSRDVAGYNTEAFF
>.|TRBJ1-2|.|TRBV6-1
TGTGCCAGCAGTAAAGACAGGCTAGCTAACTATGGCTACACCTTC
CASSKDRLANYGYTF
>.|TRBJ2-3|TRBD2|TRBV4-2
TGTGCCAGCAGCCAAGGGCGGGAGGGAGATACGCAGTATTTT
CASSQGREGDTQYF
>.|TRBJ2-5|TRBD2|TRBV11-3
TGTGCCAGCAGCCCAGGTCCTACGGGAGGGGAGACCCAGTACTTC
CASSPGPTGGETQYF
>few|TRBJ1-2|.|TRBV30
TGTGCCTGGAGTGGTGACCTAGCGGGCTATGGCTACACCTTC
CAWSGDLAGYGYTF
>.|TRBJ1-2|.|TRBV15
TGTGCCACCAGCAGAGAGGGGGACAAGTACTATGGCTACACCTTC
CATSREGDKYYGYTF
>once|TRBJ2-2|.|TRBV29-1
TGCAGCGTTGGGTCTGGGGGCGGCGGGGAGCTGTTTTTT
CSVGSGGGGELFF
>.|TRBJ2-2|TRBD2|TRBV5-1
TGCGCCAGCAGCTCCCGTAGCCCCCTAGCGGGGACGGTCACCGGGGAGCTGTTTTTT
CASSSRSPLAGTVTGELFF
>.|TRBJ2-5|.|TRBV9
TGTGCCAGCAGCGTAGGATCGGGAGACCAAGAGACCCAGTACTTC
CASSVGSGDQETQYF
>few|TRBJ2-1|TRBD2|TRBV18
TGTGCCAGCTCACCTCCCGGACTAGCGGGGGGCAATGAGCAGTTCTTC
CASSPPGLAGGNEQFF
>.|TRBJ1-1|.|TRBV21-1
TGTGCCAGCAGCAAAGTCGGGGCGCAAGACAGGGAGGCTTTCTTT
CASSKVGAQDREAFF
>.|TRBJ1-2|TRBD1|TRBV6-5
TGTGCCAGCAGTCCCCAGGGGGTCGGGGGCTACACCTTC
CASSPQGVGGYTF
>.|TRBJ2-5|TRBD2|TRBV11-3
TGTGCCAGCAGCTTAAGAGCGGGAGGGGATACCCAAGAGACCCAGTACTTC
CASSLRAGGDTQETQYF